The 20 T cell receptor beta chains presented below share a single source sample, sequenced in a study of CD8+CD57+ T cells in acquired aplastic anemia listed by TCRdb under 2018. Flow cytometry had shown CD8+CD57+ cell expansion in the patients selected for sequencing. TCRdb names Illumina HiSeq 2000 as the instrument used. TCR beta VDJ combination and CDR3 sequence profiling used genomic DNA as the template. TCRdb took the public reads, trimmed them with fastp at Q25, ran MiXCR for clone calling and kept in-frame beta chains. Each record represents a unique CDR3 protein, reported with the most common genes and DNA among its rows. The sample table records about 180,000 distinct CDR3 sequences; over 40% of these occur just once. The ten largest make up around 2% of the sample. The sample comprised sorted CD4+, CD8+, or CD8+CD57+ T cells (not recorded which) from PBMCs. Receptor source: a human donor with aplastic anemia.

This clonotype appeared a few times. J is TRBJ1-1 and V is TRBV6-2 or TRBV6-3; D not certain. V lost 5 bases and J lost 6, with 10 bases in between. Germline CDR1 MNHEY, CDR2 SVGEGT. The CDR3 contains 12 residues. The CDR3 spells CASSSLLAEAFF. The CDR3 DNA follows: TGTGCCAGCAGTAGTCTCTTGGCTGAAGCTTTCTTT.

The J gene is TRBJ1-5, the V gene TRBV7-8; 10 nucleotides line up with TRBD1. The CDR3 runs 17 residues. V was pared by 1 base and J by 5 bases, with 8 bases of the junction left unmatched. The germline V gene encodes CDR1 SGHVS and CDR2 FQNEAQ. The CDR3 DNA reads as TGTGCCAGCAGCTTAGAGACAGGGGGCGCAGACGATCAGCCCCAGCATTTT. Its protein is CASSLETGGADDQPQHF. Full variable domain (rest looked up from reference TRBV7-8 and TRBJ1-5): GAGVSQSPRYKVAKRGQDVALRCDPISGHVSLFWYQQALGQGPEFLTYFQNEAQLDKSGLPSDRFFAERPEGSVSTLKIQRTQQEDSAVYLCASSLETGGADDQPQHFGDGTRLSIL.

Ten or more counts support this clonotype. The CDR3 loop reads CASSLLGSNQPQHF. The DNA of the CDR3 is TGTGCCAGCAGTTTACTAGGAAGCAATCAGCCCCAGCATTTT. The chain uses TRBV12-3 or TRBV12-4 and TRBJ1-5; unclear D gene. Trimming left V 2 bases short and J 1 base short, with 6 bases between. The CDR3 is 14 amino acids.

V and J are TRBV10-3 and TRBJ1-5, with TRBD1 identical over 8 bases. The CDR3 contains 17 residues. Trimming cost V 2 bases and J 4 bases; bases outside gene matches: 10. The V gene's germline CDR1 is ENHRY and CDR2 SYGVKD. The CDR3 bases are TGTGCCATCAGTGAGGGATGGACAGGGTTCGAGAATCAGCCCCAGCATTTT. Residues: CAISEGWTGFENQPQHF.

The rearrangement uses TRBV29-1 and TRBJ1-2, with unresolved D. Germline CDR1 is SQVTM and CDR2 is ANQGSEA. The CDR3 has 14 amino acids. V was cut by 0 bases and J by 2 bases, with 10 bases left in between. The CDR3 DNA is TGCAGCGTTGAAGATCTCGCAGCAAACTATGGCTACACCTTC. Encoded protein: CSVEDLAANYGYTF.

V gene TRBV7-9 combines with J gene TRBJ2-7; 7 nucleotides agree with TRBD1. V lost 3 bases, J lost 5 bases, and 1 base stayed unmatched. The CDR3 spans 12 residues. CDR1 SEHNR and CDR2 FQNEAQ come from the germline V gene (reference sequence). The CDR3 protein is CASSLTGNEQYF. Here the CDR3 DNA reads TGTGCCAGCAGCTTGACAGGGAACGAGCAGTACTTC.

This clonotype was counted at least ten times. CDR3 sequence reads: CASRTGSRGYTF. The CDR3 DNA reads TGTGCCAGCAGGACAGGGTCGCGTGGCTACACCTTC. This sequence joins TRBV6-5 and TRBJ1-2; 7 bases agree with TRBD1. With 6 bases clipped from V and 7 bases from J, the junction kept 5 bases outside the gene matches. The CDR3 is 12 residues long. Germline loops: CDR1 MNHEY, CDR2 SVGAGI.

This clonotype was seen at least ten times. The J gene is TRBJ2-6, the V gene TRBV29-1; D is perhaps TRBD1 (6 bases). Trimming removed 7 bases from V and 2 bases from J, with 6 bases in between. Germline CDR1 SQVTM, CDR2 ANQGSEA. The CDR3 runs 12 residues. CDR3 sequence: CSAGAGANVLTF. CDR3 nucleotide sequence: TGCAGCGCAGGGGCTGGGGCCAACGTCCTGACTTTC.

CDR3: CAIGDNSNQPQYF. The CDR3 coding sequence is TGTGCCATCGGAGATAATAGCAATCAGCCCCAGTACTTC. The rearrangement joins TRBV10-3 to TRBJ2-5, with D unclear. Between the trimmed V and J ends, which lost 8 bases and 9 bases, there was a span of 19 bases. In germline, CDR1 is ENHRY, CDR2 SYGVKD. The CDR3 has 13 residues.

In its sample, this clonotype was seen once. This chain connects TRBV27 to TRBJ2-5, with D possibly being TRBD2 (6 bases). Trimming took off 2 bases at V and 4 bases at J, with 20 bases between the two ends. This CDR3 spans 17 amino acids. CDR1 is MNHEY and CDR2 is SMNVEV in the germline V gene (reference sequence). CDR3 loop: CASSLNRLRQGGETQYF. The CDR3 DNA sequence: TGTGCCAGCAGTTTAAATAGGCTCCGGCAGGGAGGAGAGACCCAGTACTTC.

This chain connects TRBV25-1 to TRBJ1-5, with a weak D call TRBD1 (5 bases). The CDR3 spans 16 residues. Germline V lookup: CDR1 MGHDK, CDR2 SYGVNS. Trimming stripped 4 bases from V and 3 bases from J, with 16 bases between. CDR3 bases: TGTGCCAGCAGTGCCCCGGGGGGAATGGACAATCAGCCCCAGCATTTT. This sequence encodes CASSAPGGMDNQPQHF.

In DNA form, the CDR3 reads TGCAGTGCTAGAGACCACTCCTACGAGCAGTACTTC. Its protein is CSARDHSYEQYF. The chain is built from TRBV20-1 and TRBJ2-7; D gene uncertain. Germline V gives CDR1 DFQATT, CDR2 SNEGSKA (reference sequence). There are 12 residues in the CDR3. Trimming cost V 0 bases and J 0 bases, with 3 bases left between them.

This clonotype was counted ten times or more. The genes are TRBV5-1 and TRBJ2-5, with TRBD1 matching over 9 bases. From germline, CDR1 is SGHRS and CDR2 YFSETQ. This CDR3 comprises 14 residues. The V gene end was trimmed by 4 bases and the J gene end by 5 bases; junction bases not matched to a gene: 6. CDR3: CASSLGQGVETQYF. Here the CDR3 DNA reads TGCGCCAGCAGCCTGGGACAGGGAGTTGAGACCCAGTACTTC. Combining the CDR3 with reference TRBV5-1 and TRBJ2-5 gives the whole variable domain KAGVTQTPRYLIKTRGQQVTLSCSPISGHRSVSWYQQTPGQGLQFLFEYFSETQRNKGNFPGRFSGRQFSNSRSEMNVSTLELGDSALYLCASSLGQGVETQYFGPGTRLLVL.

The rearrangement uses TRBV7-9 and TRBJ2-2; possible D gene TRBD1, 5 bases. In germline, CDR1 is SEHNR, CDR2 FQNEAQ (reference sequence). V was pared by 6 bases and J by 3 bases, with 11 bases between. CDR3 length: 14 amino acids. CDR3 nucleotide sequence: TGTGCCAGCAGGCCTATCAGGGACACCGGGGAGCTGTTTTTT. Translation gives CASRPIRDTGELFF.

The chain has TRBV20-1 and TRBJ2-3; 14 bases match TRBD2. The V gene's germline CDR1 is DFQATT and CDR2 SNEGSKA (reference sequence). This CDR3 region has 17 residues. J gave up 4 bases and V 6 bases, and 12 bases lay outside the gene matches. CDR3 sequence reads: CSARLAGGPLTADTQYF. The CDR3 DNA reads TGCAGTGCGCGACTAGCGGGAGGGCCTTTGACAGCAGATACGCAGTATTTT.

In this sample, this clonotype turned up a few times. The chain uses TRBV7-8 and TRBJ2-5; D perhaps matches TRBD2 (5 bases). Germline-derived CDR1 and CDR2 are SGHVS and FQNEAQ. The length of the CDR3 is 13 residues. V was cut by 2 bases and J by 7 bases, with 11 bases left in between. DNA for the CDR3: TGTGCCAGCAGCTTATTAGAGGGTGGGACCCAGTACTTC. This codes for CASSLLEGGTQYF.

The V gene is TRBV5-1, the J gene TRBJ2-7, with 9 nucleotides matching TRBD2. V gave up 4 bases and J gave up 2 bases; unmatched junction bases: 19. Per germline, CDR1 SGHRS and CDR2 YFSETQ. The CDR3 runs to 19 residues. Written as DNA, the CDR3 is TGCGCCAGCAGCCCTTCCGGGACTCGAGCGGGAGGAACCACCTACGAGCAGTACTTC. It yields the protein CASSPSGTRAGGTTYEQYF.

This clonotype was recorded at least ten times. The chain joins TRBV20-1 to TRBJ1-6, with D perhaps TRBD1 (6 bases). V was trimmed by 3 bases and J by 0 bases, leaving 12 bases between them. The CDR3 has 16 amino acids. CDR1 DFQATT and CDR2 SNEGSKA come from the germline V gene (reference sequence). CDR3 loop: CSASLGGSSYNSPLHF. The CDR3 DNA is TGCAGTGCTAGTCTAGGGGGTAGCTCCTATAATTCACCCCTCCACTTT.

CDR3 region: CATSRAQTARGEQYF. The CDR3 nucleotides read TGTGCCACCAGCAGAGCCCAGACTGCAAGAGGCGAGCAGTACTTC. This chain uses TRBV15 with TRBJ2-7; the D is unclear. Per germline, CDR1 LNHNV and CDR2 YYDKDF (reference sequence). V lost 1 base and J 6 bases, leaving 16 bases between the germline ends. The CDR3 is 15 amino acids.

This clonotype was seen many times. The rearrangement joins TRBV5-5 to TRBJ2-7; 8 bases are shared with TRBD1. The CDR3 has 15 amino acids. V gave up 3 bases and J gave up 2 bases; unmatched junction bases: 7. From germline, CDR1 is SGHKS and CDR2 YYEKEE (reference sequence). Here the CDR3 reads CASSWDRPTAYEQYF. As DNA, the CDR3 is TGTGCCAGCAGCTGGGACAGGCCCACAGCCTACGAGCAGTACTTC.